Listed here are 27 T cell receptor beta chains from one sample, sequenced in a study of Ad26.COV2.S vaccination and SARS-CoV-2 variants. Assay: immunoSEQ multiplex PCR; the TCRdb copy retains only in-frame clones and omits some. Found here are approximately 500,000 clones, 87% of them singletons; the top ten hold around 13%. Treatment noted: around 19 received Ad26.COV2.S at low or high dose, single or two shots; about 5 received placebo; per-sample allocation not given. Sample collection was performed on day 63 after the first vaccine or placebo injection. Sequenced material: peripheral blood, taken in a trial of Ad26.COV2.S vaccine versus placebo. All receptors derive from a person between 18 and 60 years old who received the Ad26.COV2.S COVID-19 vaccine or a placebo.

The chain is built from TRBV3-1 (or the pseudogene TRBV3-2) and TRBJ2-5; 12 bases match TRBD2. CDR1 LGHDT and CDR2 YNNKEL come from the germline V gene (reference sequence). The CDR3 consists of 15 residues. The V and J ends lost 4 bases and 5 bases, in that order; junction bases with no gene match: 5. CDR3 in amino acids: CASSPSGRAGETQYF. CDR3 nucleotide sequence: TGTGCCAGCAGCCCTAGCGGGAGGGCCGGGGAGACCCAGTACTTC.

This chain links TRBV4-1 with TRBJ1-2, with TRBD1 as a possible D gene (5 bases). This CDR3 is built from 14 residues. Germline V lookup: CDR1 MGHRA, CDR2 YSYEKL. The V and J ends lost 6 bases and 4 bases respectively, with 15 bases between them. CDR3 nucleotides: TGCGCCAGCAGGAAAATTGGGGGACCCTATGGCTACACCTTC. Translating gives CASRKIGGPYGYTF.

The chain has TRBV6-2 or TRBV6-3 and TRBJ2-2; TRBD2 might be the D (5 bases). The V end was cut by 4 bases, the J end by 0 bases, with 9 bases between. The CDR3 covers 15 residues. Germline lookup yields CDR1 MNHEY and CDR2 SVGEGT. The chain's CDR3 is CASSWGVTNTGELFF. CDR3 bases: TGTGCCAGCAGTTGGGGAGTTACGAACACCGGGGAGCTGTTTTTT.

The chain has TRBV10-3 and TRBJ2-2; a possible D gene is TRBD2 (6 bases). This CDR3 is built from 15 residues. Trimming removed 8 bases at V and 1 base at J, with 14 bases between. In germline, CDR1 is ENHRY, CDR2 SYGVKD. The CDR3 coding sequence is TGTGCCATCTCGGGGCAGGGAGGGAACACCGGGGAGCTGTTTTTT. The encoded protein is CAISGQGGNTGELFF.

The genes are TRBV20-1 and TRBJ2-1, with D uncertain. Germline assignment: CDR1 DFQATT and CDR2 SNEGSKA (reference sequence). The CDR3 covers 15 residues. The V end lost 3 bases, the J end lost 4 bases, and 16 bases lay between the germline ends. The CDR3 DNA sequence: TGCAGTGCTAGTCCCGTGGGCAGGCGATACAATGAGCAGTTCTTC. It translates to CSASPVGRRYNEQFF.

This chain uses TRBV18 with TRBJ2-7; D is possibly TRBD1 (5 bases). This CDR3 contains 11 residues. Germline V gene sequence: CDR1 KGHSH, CDR2 LQKENI. Trimming removed 6 bases at V and 5 bases at J, with 8 bases between. The CDR3 sequence is CASSREDEQYF. CDR3 DNA sequence: TGTGCCAGCTCCAGGGAAGACGAGCAGTACTTC. Together with reference TRBV18 and TRBJ2-7, the CDR3 gives the full variable domain: NAGVMQNPRHLVRRRGQEARLRCSPMKGHSHVYWYRQLPEEGLKFMVYLQKENIIDESGMPKERFSAEFPKEGPSILRIQQVVRGDSAAYFCASSREDEQYFGPGTRLTVT.

The chain is built from TRBV7-6 and TRBJ2-2, with TRBD2 identical over 9 bases. CDR1 and CDR2 (germline): SGHVS, FNYEAQ. The length of the CDR3 is 15 residues. V trimming: 6 bases; J trimming: 5 bases; junction bases outside the gene matches: 7. Written as DNA, the CDR3 is TGTGCCAGCAGGAGTAGCGGGAGTTCTACCGGGGAGCTGTTTTTT. It specifies CASRSSGSSTGELFF.

This sequence joins TRBV5-6 and TRBJ1-2; 7 bases are a match to TRBD1. Germline CDR1 reads SGHDT; CDR2 reads YYEEEE. Trimming removed 7 bases from V and 4 bases from J; junction bases left unmatched: 7. The CDR3 sequence is 13 residues long. CDR3 sequence reads: CASLWGDSYGYTF. The CDR3 nucleotides read TGTGCCAGCCTATGGGGGGACAGCTATGGCTACACCTTC. The whole variable domain, remainder taken from reference TRBV5-6 and TRBJ1-2, is DAGVTQSPTHLIKTRGQQVTLRCSPKSGHDTVSWYQQALGQGPQFIFQYYEEEERQRGNFPDRFSGHQFPNYSSELNVNALLLGDSALYLCASLWGDSYGYTFGSGTRLTVV.

V and J are TRBV28 and TRBJ1-4; 7 bases are a match to TRBD1. J lost 3 bases, V lost 7 bases, and 8 bases had no gene match. The CDR3 sequence is 15 residues long. Germline values: CDR1 MDHEN, CDR2 SYDVKM. This CDR3 reads CASNSPGGANEKLFF. In DNA, the CDR3 is TGTGCCAGCAACTCACCAGGGGGGGCTAATGAAAAACTGTTTTTT.

This chain uses TRBV28 with TRBJ2-1; TRBD2 matches 12 bases. V shed 5 bases and J 5 bases; nucleotides not matched to a gene: 4. Germline CDR1 MDHEN, CDR2 SYDVKM. There are 15 residues in the CDR3. The CDR3 region is CASSTWTSGNNEQFF. DNA of the CDR3: TGTGCCAGCAGTACCTGGACTAGCGGGAACAATGAGCAGTTCTTC.

The V gene is TRBV2, the J gene TRBJ1-6, with D perhaps matching TRBD1 (6 bases). Germline CDR1 and CDR2: SNHLY and FYNNEI. The V end was cut by 8 bases, the J end by 9 bases, with 23 bases between. The CDR3 loop spans 16 amino acids. The CDR3 DNA is TGTGCCAGCTCCCTGGAAACGTTTCAAGGGGGTTCACCCCTCCACTTT. Its translation: CASSLETFQGGSPLHF.

The rearrangement joins TRBV5-1 to TRBJ1-1, with D perhaps TRBD1 (5 bases). Trimming stripped 2 bases from V and 5 bases from J, with 13 bases between. The germline V gene encodes CDR1 SGHRS and CDR2 YFSETQ. The CDR3 length is 14 residues. The CDR3 DNA sequence: TGCGCCAGCAGCTTAGCAGGGCGAATGACTGAAGCTTTCTTT. Its protein product is CASSLAGRMTEAFF. Based on the CDR3 plus reference TRBV5-1 and TRBJ1-1, the full variable domain is KAGVTQTPRYLIKTRGQQVTLSCSPISGHRSVSWYQQTPGQGLQFLFEYFSETQRNKGNFPGRFSGRQFSNSRSEMNVSTLELGDSALYLCASSLAGRMTEAFFGQGTRLTVV.

The chain couples TRBV27 to TRBJ1-1, with a tentative D call TRBD1 (6 bases). The V end lost 6 bases, the J end lost 3 bases, and 11 bases lay between the germline ends. The CDR3 loop spans 13 amino acids. The germline gives CDR1 MNHEY, CDR2 SMNVEV (reference sequence). The DNA for the CDR3 is TGTGCCAGCAGGGCAGGGGCCTACACTGAAGCTTTCTTT. Translated, it gives CASRAGAYTEAFF.

J is TRBJ1-4 and V is TRBV11-2, with 9 bases that match TRBD1. CDR3 length: 14 amino acids. Trimming cost V 5 bases and J 8 bases; bases outside gene matches: 6. Per germline, CDR1 SGHAT and CDR2 FQNNGV. The CDR3 region is CASSPGQGNEKLFF. In DNA, the CDR3 is TGTGCCAGCAGCCCGGGACAGGGAAACGAAAAACTGTTTTTT.

The V gene is TRBV9, the J gene TRBJ2-1, with 13 bases identical to TRBD2. The germline V gene has CDR1 SGDLS and CDR2 YYNGEE. V dropped 5 bases and J dropped 10; count of bases not matched to a gene: 12. The CDR3 covers 16 residues. In DNA, the CDR3 is TGTGCCAGCAGTCGTTATACTAGCGGGAGGGCCGGGGAGCAGTTCTTC. It is translated as CASSRYTSGRAGEQFF.

This chain uses TRBV9 with TRBJ2-3; D is possibly TRBD2 (5 bases). V was pared by 0 bases and J by 6 bases, with 11 bases between. Germline V gives CDR1 SGDLS, CDR2 YYNGEE. This CDR3 has 14 amino acids. The CDR3 bases are TGTGCCAGCAGCGTAGCGGGGAATCCGGATACGCAGTATTTT. This gives the protein CASSVAGNPDTQYF. The variable domain in full, completed from reference TRBV9 and TRBJ2-3, reads DSGVTQTPKHLITATGQRVTLRCSPRSGDLSVYWYQQSLDQGLQFLIQYYNGEERAKGNILERFSAQQFPDLHSELNLSSLELGDSALYFCASSVAGNPDTQYFGPGTRLTVL.

The rearrangement uses TRBV29-1 and TRBJ2-7, with 10 bases lining up with TRBD2. The CDR3 is 14 residues long. V trimming: 7 bases; J trimming: 5 bases; junction bases outside the gene matches: 11. The germline gives CDR1 SQVTM, CDR2 ANQGSEA. CDR3 coding DNA: TGCAGCGCCATAGCGGGAGGTCTTCGCCACGAGCAGTACTTC. The encoded protein is CSAIAGGLRHEQYF.

This chain connects TRBV15 to TRBJ2-7; D is ambiguous. CDR3 length: 12 residues. V lost 9 bases to trimming and J lost 2 bases, with 11 bases between them. From germline, CDR1 is LNHNV and CDR2 YYDKDF (reference sequence). DNA of the CDR3: TGTGCCACATCATACGGACCCTACGAGCAGTACTTC. Residues: CATSYGPYEQYF.

The rearrangement joins TRBV5-4 to TRBJ1-1; D remains unclear. CDR1 and CDR2 from the germline V gene are SGHNT and YYREEE (reference sequence). V was pared by 1 base and J by 1 base, with 11 bases between. The CDR3 runs 15 residues. The CDR3, as DNA: TGTGCCAGCAGCTTGAGTCGCATGGGGAACACTGAAGCTTTCTTT. This codes for CASSLSRMGNTEAFF.

The V gene is TRBV11-3, the J gene TRBJ2-1; D call uncertain. Looked up from germline, CDR1 is SGHNT and CDR2 is YENEEA. V lost 2 bases, J lost 10 bases, and 9 bases lay in between. The CDR3 totals 12 residues. Here the CDR3 reads CASSLIGGEQFF. The CDR3 coding sequence is TGTGCCAGCAGCTTAATCGGCGGCGAGCAGTTCTTC.

The chain is built from TRBV5-6 and TRBJ2-1; weak D call: TRBD1 (6 bases). The CDR3 has 14 residues. The V end was cut by 6 bases, the J end by 4 bases, with 14 bases between. Germline V gives CDR1 SGHDT, CDR2 YYEEEE. This CDR3 is CASNFGTTYNEQFF. DNA for the CDR3: TGTGCCAGCAACTTTGGGACAACGTACAATGAGCAGTTCTTC.

The rearrangement joins TRBV2 to TRBJ2-5, with D hard to call. Germline assignment: CDR1 SNHLY and CDR2 FYNNEI. The germline V and J ends were trimmed by 4 bases and 5 bases, with 11 bases remaining between them. This CDR3 has 13 residues. The CDR3 reads CASSGGIKETQYF. In nucleotides, the CDR3 is TGTGCCAGCAGTGGTGGGATTAAGGAGACCCAGTACTTC.

The rearrangement links TRBV5-5 to TRBJ2-3, with 11 positions matching TRBD2. With V trimmed by 4 bases and J by 4 bases, 17 bases remained unmatched. The CDR3 has 19 residues. Germline CDR1 and CDR2: SGHKS and YYEKEE (reference sequence). The CDR3 DNA follows: TGTGCCAGCAGCCACGGACTAGCGGGCTACGGGAGCACTTCAGATACGCAGTATTTT. The encoded protein is CASSHGLAGYGSTSDTQYF.

The rearrangement joins TRBV6-1 to TRBJ2-7, with 7 bases fitting TRBD2. Germline V gives CDR1 MNHNS, CDR2 SASEGT. With 6 bases clipped from V and 4 bases from J, the junction kept 15 bases outside the gene matches. This CDR3 has 16 amino acids. In DNA form, the CDR3 reads TGTGCCAGCAGCGAACTAGCGTACGCCTTCGTTTACGAGCAGTACTTC. This codes for CASSELAYAFVYEQYF.

CDR3 amino acids: CAIRRTGSEQYF. The CDR3 bases are TGTGCCATCAGGAGGACAGGGAGCGAGCAGTACTTC. V is TRBV10-3 and J is TRBJ2-7, with TRBD1 matching 8 bases. Germline V lookup: CDR1 ENHRY, CDR2 SYGVKD. The CDR3 is 12 amino acids. The V gene end was trimmed by 6 bases and the J gene end by 6 bases; junction bases not matched to a gene: 4.

Notes on this clone: Other DNA sequences within the sample encode an identical CDR3. This rearrangement joins TRBV5-1 to TRBJ2-7, with TRBD2 identical over 7 bases. This CDR3 comprises 14 residues. Germline V gives CDR1 SGHRS, CDR2 YFSETQ. V lost 0 bases and J lost 2; bases outside the gene matches: 2. The CDR3: CASSLAGGAYEQYF. The CDR3 DNA reads TGCGCCAGCAGCTTGGCGGGAGGTGCCTACGAGCAGTACTTC.

V is TRBV20-1 and J is TRBJ1-1; TRBD1 agrees at 7 bases. Germline V gives CDR1 DFQATT, CDR2 SNEGSKA (reference sequence). This CDR3 is 15 amino acids long. The trim removed 3 bases at V and 6 bases at J, leaving 13 bases unmatched. The DNA of the CDR3 is TGCAGTGCTAGTGTTGGAGCAGGGGGTCTGGCTGAAGCTTTCTTT. Amino acids: CSASVGAGGLAEAFF.